Listed below are T cell receptor beta chains from one sample, sequenced in a study of T cells in tumors and immune-related adverse events. Some clones are missing from TCRdb's copy, which holds only in-frame ones; the method was immunoSEQ multiplex PCR. The table lists about 11,000 clones, 92% of them singletons, with around 1.4% in the top ten. Material: lymph node tissue, obtained from a patient treated with anti-PD-1 therapy. The receptors come from a female donor with metastatic renal cell carcinoma. CDR3s include the opening cysteine and the closing phenylalanine or tryptophan. The order of the fields is V gene, D gene, J gene, clone size, CDR3 length, CDR3 protein, CDR3 DNA. A D gene is named only where the DNA matches it firmly. Not all rows give a size; the values are once, few, many and, for expanded clones, a class.

>TRBV6-5|TRBD1|TRBJ2-5|.|13
CASSYQGAETQYF
TGTGCCAGCAGTTATCAGGGGGCAGAGACCCAGTACTTC
>TRBV2|TRBD1|TRBJ2-1|once|15
CASSEGGTAYNEQFF
TGTGCCAGCAGTGAAGGGGGGACAGCCTACAATGAGCAGTTCTTC
>TRBV29-1|TRBD2|TRBJ2-7|.|15
CSASTLPGLAGEQYF
TGCAGCGCTTCAACCTTACCGGGACTAGCTGGGGAGCAGTACTTC
>TRBV10-1|TRBD2|TRBJ2-3|.|19
CASSEPGLAVLPSTDTQYF
TGCGCCAGCAGTGAGCCGGGACTAGCGGTACTCCCTAGCACAGATACGCAGTATTTT
>TRBV28|TRBD2|TRBJ2-3|.|14
CASRPGLSTDTQYF
TGTGCCAGCAGACCGGGACTAAGCACAGATACGCAGTATTTT
>TRBV7-2|TRBD2|TRBJ2-1|once|15
CASSYRLAGADEQFF
TGTGCCAGCAGTTATCGACTAGCGGGAGCCGATGAGCAGTTCTTC
>TRBV10-3|TRBD2|TRBJ2-1|.|16
CAISPYTSGNNNEQFF
TGTGCCATCAGCCCCTATACTAGCGGGAATAACAATGAGCAGTTCTTC
>TRBV5-1|TRBD2|TRBJ2-1|.|15
CASQAGGPEVAGRFF
TGCGCCAGCCAAGCGGGAGGGCCTGAAGTTGCGGGAAGGTTCTTC
>TRBV20-1|.|TRBJ2-1|.|11
CSASSGTEQFF
TGCAGTGCTAGCTCCGGTACTGAGCAGTTCTTC
>TRBV19|.|TRBJ2-1|.|15
CASSSVLSSYNEQFF
TGTGCCAGTAGTAGTGTCTTGAGCTCCTACAATGAGCAGTTCTTC
>TRBV28|.|TRBJ2-7|.|11
CASGTTYEQYF
TGTGCCAGCGGGACAACCTACGAGCAGTACTTC
>TRBV7-9|.|TRBJ1-2|.|15
CASSSGTLTGKGYTF
TGTGCCAGCAGCTCCGGGACACTAACAGGGAAAGGCTACACCTTC
>TRBV9|.|TRBJ2-5|.|14
CASSDSGGQETQYF
TGTGCCAGCAGCGATAGCGGAGGACAAGAGACCCAGTACTTC
>TRBV6-1|.|TRBJ2-7|.|12
CASSTTNREQYF
TGTGCCAGCAGTACTACGAACCGAGAGCAGTACTTC
>TRBV19|.|TRBJ1-1|.|15
CASRNYQDRRNEAFF
TGTGCCAGTCGAAATTATCAAGACAGACGGAATGAAGCTTTCTTT
>TRBV4-3|.|TRBJ2-2|once|16
CASSQVVLVSDGELFF
TGCGCCAGCAGCCAAGTAGTCCTGGTTTCAGACGGGGAGCTGTTTTTT